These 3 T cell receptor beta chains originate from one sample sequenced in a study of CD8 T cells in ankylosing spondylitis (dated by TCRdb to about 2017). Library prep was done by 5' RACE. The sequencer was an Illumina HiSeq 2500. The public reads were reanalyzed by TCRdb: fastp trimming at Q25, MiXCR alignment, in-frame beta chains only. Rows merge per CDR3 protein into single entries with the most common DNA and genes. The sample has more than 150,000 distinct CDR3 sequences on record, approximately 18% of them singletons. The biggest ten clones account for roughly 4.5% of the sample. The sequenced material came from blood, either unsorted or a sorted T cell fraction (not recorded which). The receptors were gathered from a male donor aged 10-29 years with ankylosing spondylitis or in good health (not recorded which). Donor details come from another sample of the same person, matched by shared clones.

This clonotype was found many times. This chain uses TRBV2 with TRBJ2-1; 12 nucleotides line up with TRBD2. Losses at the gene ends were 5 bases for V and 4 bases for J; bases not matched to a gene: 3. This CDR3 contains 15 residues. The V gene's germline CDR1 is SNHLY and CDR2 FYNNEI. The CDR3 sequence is CASSRLAGGYNEQFF. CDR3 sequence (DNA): TGTGCCAGCAGTCGTCTAGCGGGAGGGTACAATGAGCAGTTCTTC.

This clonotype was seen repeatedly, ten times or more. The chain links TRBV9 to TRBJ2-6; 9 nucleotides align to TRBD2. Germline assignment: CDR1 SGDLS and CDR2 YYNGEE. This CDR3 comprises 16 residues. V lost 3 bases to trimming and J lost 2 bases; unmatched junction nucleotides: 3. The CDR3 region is CASSEGLAAGANVLTF. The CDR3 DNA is TGTGCCAGCAGCGAGGGACTAGCAGCTGGGGCCAACGTCCTGACTTTC. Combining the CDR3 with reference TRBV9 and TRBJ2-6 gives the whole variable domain DSGVTQTPKHLITATGQRVTLRCSPRSGDLSVYWYQQSLDQGLQFLIQYYNGEERAKGNILERFSAQQFPDLHSELNLSSLELGDSALYFCASSEGLAAGANVLTFGAGSRLTVL.

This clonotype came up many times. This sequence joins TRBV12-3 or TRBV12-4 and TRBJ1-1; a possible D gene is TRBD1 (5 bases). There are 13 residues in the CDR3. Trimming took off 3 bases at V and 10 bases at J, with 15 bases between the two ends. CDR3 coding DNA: TGTGCCAGCAGTTTTAAATTGGGGCTCGGAGCTTTCTTT. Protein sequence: CASSFKLGLGAFF.